These 31 T cell receptor beta chains share one sample of origin, sequenced in a study of OX40 agonist ivuxolimab in advanced cancers. Sequencing was performed with immunoSEQ multiplex PCR; in TCRdb, only in-frame clones are kept and a portion is missing. The sample contains approximately 25,000 clones, approximately 86% of which appear only once. Material: CD4+ or CD8+ T cells sorted from blood, obtained in a trial of the OX40 agonist ivuxolimab. These receptors all come from an adult with an advanced solid tumor such as melanoma, head and neck, liver or kidney cancer.

This sequence joins TRBV29-1 and TRBJ2-2, with 9 nucleotides matching TRBD1. In germline, CDR1 is SQVTM, CDR2 ANQGSEA. The CDR3 contains 14 residues. The V segment lost 6 bases and the J segment 4 bases; nucleotides outside the gene matches: 6. CDR3 in amino acids: CSVEQGAGTGELFF. The CDR3 region has the DNA TGCAGCGTAGAACAGGGGGCGGGCACCGGGGAGCTGTTTTTT.

The rearrangement joins TRBV11-2 to TRBJ2-3; 8 bases agree with TRBD1. J was trimmed by 1 base and V by 1 base; bases with no gene match: 7. CDR1 is SGHAT and CDR2 is FQNNGV in the germline V gene. CDR3 length: 17 residues. CDR3: CASSLGPGGLGTDTQYF. The CDR3 region has the DNA TGTGCCAGCAGCTTAGGACCAGGGGGCTTGGGCACAGATACGCAGTATTTT. Looking up the rest from reference TRBV11-2 and TRBJ2-3 gives the full variable domain: EAGVAQSPRYKIIEKRQSVAFWCNPISGHATLYWYQQILGQGPKLLIQFQNNGVVDDSQLPKDRFSAERLKGVDSTLKIQPAKLEDSAVYLCASSLGPGGLGTDTQYFGPGTRLTVL.

A single count supports this clone. DNA for the CDR3: TGCGCCAGCAGTGAGTCTGTGGACAGGCACCGCGAGCAGTTCTTC. Protein: CASSESVDRHREQFF. This chain uses TRBV10-2 with TRBJ2-1; 7 bases fit TRBD1. From germline, CDR1 is WSHSY and CDR2 SAAADI. V lost 0 bases and J lost 10; bases outside the gene matches: 9. This CDR3 contains 15 residues.

In regard to this clone: One junction end disagrees with the germline gene, perhaps due to a read error. The chain employs TRBV28 and TRBJ1-5; D is ambiguous. The CDR3 loop spans 17 amino acids. From germline, CDR1 is MDHEN and CDR2 SYDVKM. As DNA, the CDR3 is TGTGCCAGCAGGGGATCGATGGACGGGTATCCTTCTCAGGCCCAGCATTTT. This codes for CASRGSMDGYPSQAQHF.

V gene TRBV4-1 combines with J gene TRBJ1-6; TRBD1 matches 10 bases. V was pared by 1 base and J by 10 bases, with 4 bases of the junction left unmatched. The CDR3 is made up of 15 amino acids. Looked up from germline, CDR1 is MGHRA and CDR2 is YSYEKL. This chain's CDR3 is CASSQGDRGGSPLHF. In DNA, the CDR3 is TGCGCCAGCAGCCAAGGGGACAGGGGAGGATCACCCCTCCACTTT.

The chain has TRBV19 and TRBJ1-3; tentatively, D is TRBD1 (5 bases). This CDR3 is 17 amino acids long. V lost 5 bases and J 2 bases, leaving 19 bases between the germline ends. Germline V lookup: CDR1 LNHDA, CDR2 SQIVND (reference sequence). Here the CDR3 reads CASSAPQGAYAGNTIYF. The CDR3 DNA is TGTGCCAGTAGTGCCCCTCAGGGTGCCTACGCTGGAAACACCATATATTTT. The full variable domain, in which reference TRBV19 and TRBJ1-3 provide the parts outside the CDR3, is DGGITQSPKYLFRKEGQNVTLSCEQNLNHDAMYWYRQDPGQGLRLIYYSQIVNDFQKGDIAEGYSVSREKKESFPLTVTSAQKNPTAFYLCASSAPQGAYAGNTIYFGEGSWLTVV.

This clone was detected a few times. The J gene is TRBJ2-7, the V gene TRBV10-2; TRBD1 matches 8 bases. The length of the CDR3 is 12 residues. Germline assignment: CDR1 WSHSY and CDR2 SAAADI. The junction had 3 bases not matched to a gene; V was cut back by 6 bases and J by 5 bases. CDR3 bases: TGCGCCAGCAGGCAGGGGGCGAACGAGCAGTACTTC. Protein product: CASRQGANEQYF.

V usage is TRBV29-1 and J usage is TRBJ2-1; the D is unclear. The V gene lost 3 bases and the J gene lost 0 bases, with 9 bases spanning the gap. This CDR3 contains 14 residues. From germline, CDR1 is SQVTM and CDR2 ANQGSEA. CDR3 region: CSVDGGSSYNEQFF. The CDR3 region has the DNA TGCAGCGTTGACGGCGGAAGCTCCTACAATGAGCAGTTCTTC.

The chain links TRBV6-5 to TRBJ1-1; unclear D gene. CDR1 and CDR2 from the germline V gene are MNHEY and SVGAGI. V was cut by 2 bases and J by 5 bases, with 6 bases left in between. The CDR3 is 12 residues long. The CDR3 DNA follows: TGTGCCAGCAGTTACCCGTTGACTGAAGCTTTCTTT. Residues: CASSYPLTEAFF.

The chain uses TRBV7-9 and TRBJ1-4; no definite D call. V was shortened by 5 bases and J by 5 bases, with 12 bases between the two germline ends. CDR1 SEHNR and CDR2 FQNEAQ come from the germline V gene (reference sequence). The CDR3 has 14 amino acids. The DNA for the CDR3 is TGTGCCAGCAGCCCCCTCGACACCAATGAAAAACTGTTTTTT. The encoded protein is CASSPLDTNEKLFF. The complete variable domain, with remaining parts taken from reference TRBV7-9 and TRBJ1-4, reads DTGVSQNPRHKITKRGQNVTFRCDPISEHNRLYWYRQTLGQGPEFLTYFQNEAQLEKSRLLSDRFSAERPKGSFSTLEIQRTEQGDSAMYLCASSPLDTNEKLFFGSGTQLSVL.

The chain couples TRBV6-5 to TRBJ2-7; perhaps TRBD1 as D (6 bases). V lost 7 bases, J lost 2 bases, and 15 bases lay in between. Germline values: CDR1 MNHEY, CDR2 SVGAGI. The CDR3 loop spans 14 amino acids. DNA of the CDR3: TGTGCCAGCAAGGAGCCGGACAGCCCCTACGAGCAGTACTTC. This encodes CASKEPDSPYEQYF.

The chain recombines TRBV15 with TRBJ2-7; weak D call: TRBD1 (6 bases). V lost 1 base to trimming and J lost 5 bases, with 15 bases between them. This CDR3 comprises 15 residues. CDR1 is LNHNV and CDR2 is YYDKDF in the germline V gene (reference sequence). The CDR3 DNA reads TGTGCCACCAGCAGAGTTGGCAGGGGTTCTGACGAGCAGTACTTC. Translation: CATSRVGRGSDEQYF.

The chain links TRBV11-2 to TRBJ2-4; 13 bases map to TRBD2. The CDR3 covers 16 residues. Losses at the gene ends were 2 bases for V and 8 bases for J; bases not matched to a gene: 6. In germline, CDR1 is SGHAT, CDR2 FQNNGV. CDR3 amino acids: CASSLTSGGAFDIQYF. The CDR3 region has the DNA TGTGCCAGCAGCTTAACTAGCGGGGGGGCCTTTGACATTCAGTACTTC.

The chain employs TRBV2 and TRBJ2-7; D possibly corresponds to TRBD1 (6 bases). The CDR3 runs 14 residues. Germline V gives CDR1 SNHLY, CDR2 FYNNEI. The V end was cut by 6 bases, the J end by 5 bases, with 17 bases between. This CDR3 is CASSPNSNRDEQYF. The CDR3 nucleotides read TGTGCCAGCAGCCCGAACTCAAACAGGGACGAGCAGTACTTC. Using reference TRBV2 and TRBJ2-7 for the parts outside the CDR3, the full variable domain is EPEVTQTPSHQVTQMGQEVILRCVPISNHLYFYWYRQILGQKVEFLVSFYNNEISEKSEIFDDQFSVERPDGSNFTLKIRSTKLEDSAMYFCASSPNSNRDEQYFGPGTRLTVT.

This clone was picked up one time. The rearrangement uses TRBV11-2 and TRBJ2-2; no clear D. Germline CDR1 is SGHAT and CDR2 is FQNNGV. V lost 1 base and J lost 6, with 6 bases in between. The CDR3 contains 13 residues. CDR3 bases: TGTGCCAGCAGCTTAGGGCATCCCGGGGAGCTGTTTTTT. Amino acids: CASSLGHPGELFF.

By share of the sample, this clone is medium-sized. The chain joins TRBV30 to TRBJ2-1; 7 bases align to TRBD1. The germline V gene encodes CDR1 GTSNPN and CDR2 SVGIG (reference sequence). V lost 6 bases to trimming and J lost 0 bases; unmatched junction nucleotides: 5. The length of the CDR3 is 14 residues. CDR3: CACRQGSSYNEQFF. CDR3 in DNA: TGTGCCTGCCGACAGGGTAGCTCCTACAATGAGCAGTTCTTC.

This sequence joins TRBV18 and TRBJ1-5, with TRBD1 identical over 10 bases. The junction had 1 base not matched to a gene; V was cut back by 2 bases and J by 3 bases. Per the germline V gene, CDR1 is KGHSH and CDR2 is LQKENI. The CDR3 has 15 amino acids. CDR3 protein: CASSPGTGVNQPQHF. CDR3 bases: TGTGCCAGCTCACCAGGGACAGGGGTCAATCAGCCCCAGCATTTT.

The chain uses TRBV7-9 and TRBJ2-7; 7 bases fit TRBD2. Germline V gives CDR1 SEHNR, CDR2 FQNEAQ (reference sequence). The CDR3 is made up of 15 amino acids. Trimming at V came to 3 bases and at J to 7 bases, leaving 12 bases not matched to a gene. The CDR3 DNA reads TGTGCCAGCAGCTTCGTGCGGGAGATTAGGACGGAGCAGTACTTC. Its protein is CASSFVREIRTEQYF.

The gene calls are TRBV1 and TRBJ2-3; whether TRBD2, the table's D call, matches the DNA was not checked. TRBV1 is an annotated pseudogene. This CDR3 region has 16 residues. Here the CDR3 reads CTSSHRETSGTDTQYF. The CDR3 DNA sequence: TGCACCAGCAGCCATCGAGAGACTAGCGGCACAGATACGCAGTATTTT.

The genes are TRBV2 and TRBJ1-1; tentative D call: TRBD1 (6 bases). The germline V and J ends were trimmed by 7 bases and 4 bases, with 13 bases remaining between them. Germline values: CDR1 SNHLY, CDR2 FYNNEI. This CDR3 is built from 13 residues. CDR3 residues: CASIRSGATEAFF. CDR3 sequence (DNA): TGTGCCAGCATAAGATCAGGGGCCACTGAAGCTTTCTTT. The full variable domain, its missing parts supplied by reference TRBV2 and TRBJ1-1, is EPEVTQTPSHQVTQMGQEVILRCVPISNHLYFYWYRQILGQKVEFLVSFYNNEISEKSEIFDDQFSVERPDGSNFTLKIRSTKLEDSAMYFCASIRSGATEAFFGQGTRLTVV.

This clone was observed once. The J gene is TRBJ2-5, the V gene TRBV7-3, with 9 nucleotides matching TRBD2. CDR1 and CDR2 from the germline V gene are SGHTA and FQGTGA. The J segment lost 1 base and the V segment lost 5 bases, leaving 5 bases of the junction unmatched. The CDR3 loop spans 15 amino acids. Here the CDR3 reads CASSELAGAQETQYF. As DNA, the CDR3 is TGTGCCAGCAGCGAATTAGCGGGGGCCCAAGAGACCCAGTACTTC.

This clone was recorded once. This sequence joins TRBV21-1 and TRBJ2-2; whether TRBD1, the table's D call, matches the DNA was not checked. TRBV21-1 represents a pseudogene. The CDR3 has 16 residues. The CDR3: CASSKATGWNTGELFF. In DNA form, the CDR3 reads TGTGCCAGCAGCAAAGCAACAGGGTGGAACACCGGGGAGCTGTTTTTT.

This chain uses TRBV6-5 with TRBJ2-2; D is unresolved. The CDR3 spans 16 residues. Germline-derived CDR1 and CDR2 are MNHEY and SVGAGI. Trimming left V 1 base short and J 2 bases short, with 11 bases between. The CDR3, as DNA: TGTGCCAGCAGTTACTATCCGCTCCGAAACACCGGGGAGCTGTTTTTT. Protein: CASSYYPLRNTGELFF.

This clone has a single count. V and J are TRBV21-1 and TRBJ1-1; the D call of TRBD1 is as the table states it, not checked on the DNA. TRBV21-1 represents a pseudogene. The CDR3 has 15 residues. CDR3 amino acids: CASRPNDRENTEAFF. The CDR3 nucleotides read TGTGCCAGCAGGCCAAACGACAGGGAGAACACTGAAGCTTTCTTT.

The chain links TRBV10-2 to TRBJ2-7, with 7 bases identical to TRBD2. The length of the CDR3 is 12 residues. CDR1 and CDR2 from the germline V gene are WSHSY and SAAADI. V shed 4 bases and J 6 bases; nucleotides not matched to a gene: 3. CDR3 region: CASSVGGGEQYF. The CDR3, as DNA: TGCGCCAGCAGTGTGGGGGGGGGCGAGCAGTACTTC.

The table lists this clone with a count of one. The gene calls are TRBV18 and TRBJ1-2; D is undetermined. Trimming removed 3 bases at V and 7 bases at J, with 6 bases between. Germline assignment: CDR1 KGHSH and CDR2 LQKENI. The CDR3 covers 11 residues. CDR3 DNA: TGTGCCAGCTCACCGCCCCTTGGCTACACCTTC. Its translation: CASSPPLGYTF. The full variable domain, rest sourced from reference TRBV18 and TRBJ1-2, is NAGVMQNPRHLVRRRGQEARLRCSPMKGHSHVYWYRQLPEEGLKFMVYLQKENIIDESGMPKERFSAEFPKEGPSILRIQQVVRGDSAAYFCASSPPLGYTFGSGTRLTVV.

Written as DNA, the CDR3 is TGCGCCAGCAGCTCCCAACAGGGAGGGGATACGCAGTATTTT. Its translation: CASSSQQGGDTQYF. The rearrangement uses TRBV10-1 and TRBJ2-3, with a possible D match to TRBD2 (7 bases). The CDR3 is made up of 14 amino acids. The V and J ends lost 6 bases and 6 bases respectively, with 16 bases between them. The germline V gene has CDR1 WNHNN and CDR2 SYGVQD (reference sequence).

The chain employs TRBV27 and TRBJ2-1; 14 bases align to TRBD2. V lost 2 bases to trimming and J lost 10 bases; unmatched junction nucleotides: 4. The germline CDR1 and CDR2 sequences are MNHEY and SMNVEV (reference sequence). This CDR3 has 15 residues. The CDR3 bases are TGTGCCAGCAGTTTAAAGGGACTAGCGGGAGACGAGCAGTTCTTC. It specifies CASSLKGLAGDEQFF.

The chain is built from TRBV19 and TRBJ1-5; TRBD1 agrees at 9 bases. The CDR3 loop spans 14 amino acids. Germline assignment: CDR1 LNHDA and CDR2 SQIVND (reference sequence). J lost 5 bases, V lost 4 bases, and 3 bases had no gene match. The CDR3 coding sequence is TGTGCCAGTAGTACCGGACAGGGGCATCAGCCCCAGCATTTT. This sequence encodes CASSTGQGHQPQHF.

The CDR3 DNA sequence: TGTGCCAGCAGCGTGCGAGACAGTATGTTCTCCTACGAGCAGTACTTC. Its protein is CASSVRDSMFSYEQYF. The genes are TRBV9 and TRBJ2-7; D is possibly TRBD1 (5 bases). The CDR3 consists of 16 residues. Trimming pared 2 bases from V and 0 bases from J, leaving 15 bases between. Germline CDR1 and CDR2: SGDLS and YYNGEE.

V and J are TRBV27 and TRBJ1-5, with a possible D match to TRBD1 (5 bases). Germline values: CDR1 MNHEY, CDR2 SMNVEV (reference sequence). CDR3 length: 15 residues. Trimming cost V 5 bases and J 3 bases, with 14 bases left between them. Here the CDR3 reads CASSRDRRFNQPQHF. For the CDR3, the DNA is TGTGCCAGCAGTAGGGACCGGAGATTCAATCAGCCCCAGCATTTT.